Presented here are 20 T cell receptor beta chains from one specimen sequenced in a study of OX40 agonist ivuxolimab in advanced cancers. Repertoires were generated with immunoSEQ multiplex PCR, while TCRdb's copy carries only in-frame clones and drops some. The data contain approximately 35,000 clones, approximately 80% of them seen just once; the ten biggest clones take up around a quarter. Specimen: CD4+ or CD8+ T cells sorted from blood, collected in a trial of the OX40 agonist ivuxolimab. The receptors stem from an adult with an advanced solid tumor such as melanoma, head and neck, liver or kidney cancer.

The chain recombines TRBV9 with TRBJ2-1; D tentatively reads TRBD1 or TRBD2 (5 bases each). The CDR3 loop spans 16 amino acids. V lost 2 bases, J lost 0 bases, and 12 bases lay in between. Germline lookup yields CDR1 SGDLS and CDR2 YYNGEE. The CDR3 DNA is TGTGCCAGCAGCGTGGGACCGAGTAGCTCCTACAATGAGCAGTTCTTC. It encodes CASSVGPSSSYNEQFF. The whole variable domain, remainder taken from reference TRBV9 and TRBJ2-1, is DSGVTQTPKHLITATGQRVTLRCSPRSGDLSVYWYQQSLDQGLQFLIQYYNGEERAKGNILERFSAQQFPDLHSELNLSSLELGDSALYFCASSVGPSSSYNEQFFGPGTRLTVL.

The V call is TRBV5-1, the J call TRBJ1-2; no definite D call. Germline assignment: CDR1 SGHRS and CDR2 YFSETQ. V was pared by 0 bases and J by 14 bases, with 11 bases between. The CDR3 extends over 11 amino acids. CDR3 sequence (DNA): TGCGCCAGCAGCTTGGGGCAGGCGATTACCTTC. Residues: CASSLGQAITF.

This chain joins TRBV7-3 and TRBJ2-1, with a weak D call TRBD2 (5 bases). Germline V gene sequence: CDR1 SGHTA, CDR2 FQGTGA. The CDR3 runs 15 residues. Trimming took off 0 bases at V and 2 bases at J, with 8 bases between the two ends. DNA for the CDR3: TGTGCCAGCAGCTTAACCGGGATCCCCTACAATGAGCAGTTCTTC. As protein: CASSLTGIPYNEQFF.

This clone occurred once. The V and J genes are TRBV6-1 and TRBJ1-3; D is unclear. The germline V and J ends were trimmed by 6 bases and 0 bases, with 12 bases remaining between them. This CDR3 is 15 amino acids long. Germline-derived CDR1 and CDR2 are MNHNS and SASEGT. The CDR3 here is CASSVTYNSGNTIYF. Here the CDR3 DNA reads TGTGCCAGCAGCGTGACTTATAACTCTGGAAACACCATATATTTT.

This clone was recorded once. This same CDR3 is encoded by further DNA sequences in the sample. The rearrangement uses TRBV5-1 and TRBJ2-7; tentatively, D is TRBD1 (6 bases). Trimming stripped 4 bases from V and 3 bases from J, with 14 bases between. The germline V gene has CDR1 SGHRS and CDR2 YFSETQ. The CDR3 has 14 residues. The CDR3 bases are TGCGCCAGCAGCCCCCGGGACATTTTCTACGAGCAGTACTTC. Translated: CASSPRDIFYEQYF.

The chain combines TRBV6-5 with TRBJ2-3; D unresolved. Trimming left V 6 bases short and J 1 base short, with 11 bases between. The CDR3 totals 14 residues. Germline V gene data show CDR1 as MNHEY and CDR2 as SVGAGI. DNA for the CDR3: TGTGCCAGCAGGGTTAAGCTCCGCACAGATACGCAGTATTTT. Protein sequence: CASRVKLRTDTQYF.

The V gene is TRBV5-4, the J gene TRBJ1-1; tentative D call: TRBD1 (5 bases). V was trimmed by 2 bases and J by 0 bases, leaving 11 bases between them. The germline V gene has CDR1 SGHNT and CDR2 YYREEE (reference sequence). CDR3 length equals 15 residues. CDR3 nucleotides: TGTGCCAGCAGCTTTGATCGCAGGGTGAACACTGAAGCTTTCTTT. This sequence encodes CASSFDRRVNTEAFF.

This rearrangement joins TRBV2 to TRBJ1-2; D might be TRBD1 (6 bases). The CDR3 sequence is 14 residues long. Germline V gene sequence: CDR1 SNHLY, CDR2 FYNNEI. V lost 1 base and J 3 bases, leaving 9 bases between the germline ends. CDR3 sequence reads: CASSEGQVDYGYTF. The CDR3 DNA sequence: TGTGCCAGCAGTGAAGGACAGGTGGACTATGGCTACACCTTC.

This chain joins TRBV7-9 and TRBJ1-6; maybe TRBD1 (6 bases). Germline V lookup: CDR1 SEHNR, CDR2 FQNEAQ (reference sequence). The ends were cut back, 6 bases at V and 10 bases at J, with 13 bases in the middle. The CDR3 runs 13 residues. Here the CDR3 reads CASRTGAWSPLHF. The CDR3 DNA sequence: TGTGCCAGCAGAACGGGGGCCTGGTCACCCCTCCACTTT.

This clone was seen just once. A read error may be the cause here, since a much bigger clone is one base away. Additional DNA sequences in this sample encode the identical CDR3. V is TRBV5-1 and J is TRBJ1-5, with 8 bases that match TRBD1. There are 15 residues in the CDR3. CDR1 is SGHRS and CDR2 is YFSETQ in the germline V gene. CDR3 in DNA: TGCGCTAGCACCCTAGACGGACAGGGACATCAGCCCCAGCATTTT. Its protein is CASTLDGQGHQPQHF.

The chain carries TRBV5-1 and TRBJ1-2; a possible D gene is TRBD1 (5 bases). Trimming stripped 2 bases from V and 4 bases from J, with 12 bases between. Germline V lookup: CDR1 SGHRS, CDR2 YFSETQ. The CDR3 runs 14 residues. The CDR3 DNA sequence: TGCGCCAGCAGCTTAGGGGAAACGGGCTATGGCTACACCTTC. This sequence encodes CASSLGETGYGYTF.

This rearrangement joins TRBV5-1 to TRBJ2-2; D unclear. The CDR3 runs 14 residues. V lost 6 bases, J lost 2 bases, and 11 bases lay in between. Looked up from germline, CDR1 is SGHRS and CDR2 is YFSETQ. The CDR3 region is CASNQAPNTGELFF. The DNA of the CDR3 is TGCGCCAGCAACCAGGCCCCCAACACCGGGGAGCTGTTTTTT.

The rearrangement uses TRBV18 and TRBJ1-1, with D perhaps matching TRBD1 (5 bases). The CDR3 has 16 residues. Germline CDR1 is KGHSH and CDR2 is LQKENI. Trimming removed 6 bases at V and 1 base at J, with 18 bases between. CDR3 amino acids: CASSPTAGRENTEAFF. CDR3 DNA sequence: TGTGCCAGCTCTCCTACGGCAGGCAGGGAGAACACTGAAGCTTTCTTT. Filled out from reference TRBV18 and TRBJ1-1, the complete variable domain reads NAGVMQNPRHLVRRRGQEARLRCSPMKGHSHVYWYRQLPEEGLKFMVYLQKENIIDESGMPKERFSAEFPKEGPSILRIQQVVRGDSAAYFCASSPTAGRENTEAFFGQGTRLTVV.

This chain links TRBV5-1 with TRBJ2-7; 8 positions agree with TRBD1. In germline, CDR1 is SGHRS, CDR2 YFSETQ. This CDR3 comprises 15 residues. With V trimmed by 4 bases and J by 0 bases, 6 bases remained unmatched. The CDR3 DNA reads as TGCGCCAGCAGCCCCCGGGACAGGAGCTCCTACGAGCAGTACTTC. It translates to CASSPRDRSSYEQYF.

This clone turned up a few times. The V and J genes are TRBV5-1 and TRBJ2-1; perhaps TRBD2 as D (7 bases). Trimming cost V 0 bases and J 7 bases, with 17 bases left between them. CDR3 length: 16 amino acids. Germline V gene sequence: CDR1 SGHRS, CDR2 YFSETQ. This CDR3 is CASSLEGLGGRNEQFF. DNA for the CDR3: TGCGCCAGCAGCTTGGAAGGGTTGGGGGGGCGGAATGAGCAGTTCTTC.

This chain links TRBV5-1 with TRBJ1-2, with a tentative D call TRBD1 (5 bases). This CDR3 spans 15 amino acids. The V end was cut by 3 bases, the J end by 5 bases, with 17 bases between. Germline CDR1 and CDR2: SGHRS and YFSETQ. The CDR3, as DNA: TGCGCCAGCAGCTGGGACCAGGGAAATGGATATGGCTACACCTTC. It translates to CASSWDQGNGYGYTF.

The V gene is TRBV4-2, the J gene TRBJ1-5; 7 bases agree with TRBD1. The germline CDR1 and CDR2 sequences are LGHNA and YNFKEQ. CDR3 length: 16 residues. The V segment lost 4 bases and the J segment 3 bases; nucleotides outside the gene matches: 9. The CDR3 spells CASSRQAGTDNQPQHF. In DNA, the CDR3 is TGTGCCAGCAGCCGACAAGCCGGGACAGACAATCAGCCCCAGCATTTT.

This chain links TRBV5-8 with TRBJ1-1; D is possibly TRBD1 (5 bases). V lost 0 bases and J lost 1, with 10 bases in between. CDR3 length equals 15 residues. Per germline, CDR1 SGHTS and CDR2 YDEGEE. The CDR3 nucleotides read TGTGCCAGCAGCTTGGTTCTGGGGGGGAACACTGAAGCTTTCTTT. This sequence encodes CASSLVLGGNTEAFF. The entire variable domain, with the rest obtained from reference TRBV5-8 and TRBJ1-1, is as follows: EAGVTQSPTHLIKTRGQQATLRCSPISGHTSVYWYQQALGLGLQFLLWYDEGEERNRGNFPPRFSGRQFPNYSSELNVNALELEDSALYLCASSLVLGGNTEAFFGQGTRLTVV.

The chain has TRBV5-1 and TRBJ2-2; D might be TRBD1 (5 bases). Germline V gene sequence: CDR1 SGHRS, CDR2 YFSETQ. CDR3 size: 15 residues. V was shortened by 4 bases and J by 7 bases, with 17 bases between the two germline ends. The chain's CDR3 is CASSPFSGSDGELFF. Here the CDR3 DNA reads TGCGCCAGCAGCCCCTTTTCAGGGTCGGACGGGGAGCTGTTTTTT. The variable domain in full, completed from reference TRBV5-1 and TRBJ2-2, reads KAGVTQTPRYLIKTRGQQVTLSCSPISGHRSVSWYQQTPGQGLQFLFEYFSETQRNKGNFPGRFSGRQFSNSRSEMNVSTLELGDSALYLCASSPFSGSDGELFFGEGSRLTVL.

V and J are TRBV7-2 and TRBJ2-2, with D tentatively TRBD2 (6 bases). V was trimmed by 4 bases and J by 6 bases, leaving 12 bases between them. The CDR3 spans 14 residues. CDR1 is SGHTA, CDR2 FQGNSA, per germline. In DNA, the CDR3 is TGTGCCAGCAGCTCACGGGGGTCTGCCGGGGAGCTGTTTTTT. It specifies CASSSRGSAGELFF. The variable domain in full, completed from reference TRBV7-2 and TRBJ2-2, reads GAGVSQSPSNKVTEKGKDVELRCDPISGHTALYWYRQSLGQGLEFLIYFQGNSAPDKSGLPSDRFSAERTGGSVSTLTIQRTQQEDSAVYLCASSSRGSAGELFFGEGSRLTVL.